Listed below are T cell receptor beta chains from one sample, sequenced in a study of long-term antiretroviral therapy in people with HIV. Sequencing used immunoSEQ multiplex PCR; TCRdb keeps in-frame clones, though not all of them. The sample lists 20,000 to 25,000 clones, just under 85% occurring once. Sequenced here: unsorted PBMCs, sampled approximately 4 years after starting antiretroviral therapy. Every receptor here comes from a man younger than 35 with HIV. Both conserved end residues are part of each CDR3. Clone size is not always given. Where it is, it says once, few, many or a class for expanded clones.

V	length	size	J	CDR3
TRBV2	16	-	TRBJ2-2	CASSGWTPQGAGELFF
TRBV10-3	14	once	TRBJ1-5	CAISEGDSNQPQHF
TRBV10-2	15	-	TRBJ2-3	CASSPAGGQADTQYF
TRBV6-5	13	-	TRBJ1-2	CASSYRRNYGYTF
TRBV15	14	-	TRBJ1-6	CATSSGGVYSPLHF
TRBV7-3	13	-	TRBJ1-5	CASSPDRDQPQHF
TRBV6-5	12	-	TRBJ1-1	CASGRTDTEAFF
TRBV7-2	15	-	TRBJ2-2	CASSLVRANTGELFF
TRBV9	17	-	TRBJ1-2	CASSVAIRTGGSNGYTF
TRBV9	15	once	TRBJ2-1	CASSPLSGANNEQFF
TRBV9	16	-	TRBJ1-3	CASSVEVHSSGNTIYF
TRBV19	16	-	TRBJ1-5	CASSIDLRSRAGPQHF
TRBV28	14	-	TRBJ1-2	CASSPLRVGYGYTF
TRBV6-4	15	-	TRBJ2-3	CASSDSGGITDTQYF
TRBV27	16	-	TRBJ2-5	CASCGTSGGTQETQYF
TRBV18	14	once	TRBJ1-5	CASSSGRVNQPQHF
TRBV6-6	16	-	TRBJ1-6	CASRFTGLSGDSPLHF
TRBV5-1	17	-	TRBJ2-6	CASSLAVLSSGANVLTF
TRBV5-1	15	-	TRBJ2-2	CASSLIDGATGELFF
TRBV6-5	16	-	TRBJ2-5	CASSYGGGLNQETQYF
TRBV7-9	15	-	TRBJ1-5	CASSRTGESLQPQHF
TRBV27	15	-	TRBJ2-5	CASSLGLAGLETQYF
TRBV7-2	13	-	TRBJ2-5	CASSGGPRETQYF
TRBV10-3	12	-	TRBJ2-1	CAISGRDNEQFF
TRBV5-4	14	-	TRBJ2-3	CASSSPTTTDTQYF
TRBV15	16	-	TRBJ2-7	CATSRGVGGTTYEQYF
TRBV29-1	11	-	TRBJ2-7	CSVEAPYEQYF
TRBV2	15	-	TRBJ2-1	CASSEALGLMTEQFF
TRBV6-6	15	-	TRBJ1-5	CASSSRTPFNQPQHF
TRBV2	14	-	TRBJ1-4	CASSGRPFNEKLFF
TRBV4-1	17	-	TRBJ2-1	CASSPSGAGVAYNEQFF
TRBV14	17	-	TRBJ1-1	CASSQEAPVGFNTEAFF
TRBV9	17	once	TRBJ1-4	CASSRFRTTATNEKLFF
TRBV15	13	-	TRBJ2-3	CATTGGNTDTQYF
TRBV5-8	15	-	TRBJ1-4	CASSLRRAANEKLFF